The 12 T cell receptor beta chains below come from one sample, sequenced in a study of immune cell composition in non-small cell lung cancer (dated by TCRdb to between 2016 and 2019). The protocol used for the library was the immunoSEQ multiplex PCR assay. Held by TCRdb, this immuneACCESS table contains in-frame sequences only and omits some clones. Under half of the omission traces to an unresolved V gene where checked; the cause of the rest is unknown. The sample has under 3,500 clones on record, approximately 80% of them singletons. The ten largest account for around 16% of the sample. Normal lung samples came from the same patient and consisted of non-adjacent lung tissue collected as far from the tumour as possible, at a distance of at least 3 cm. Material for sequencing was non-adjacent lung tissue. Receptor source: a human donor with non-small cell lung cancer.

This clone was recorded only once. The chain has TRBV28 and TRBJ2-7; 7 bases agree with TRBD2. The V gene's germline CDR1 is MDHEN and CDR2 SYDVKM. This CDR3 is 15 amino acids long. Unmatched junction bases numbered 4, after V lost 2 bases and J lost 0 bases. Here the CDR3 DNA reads TGTGCCAGCAGTTTAGTGGGCGGGGGCTCCTACGAGCAGTACTTC. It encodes CASSLVGGGSYEQYF. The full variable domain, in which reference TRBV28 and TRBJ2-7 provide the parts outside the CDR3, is DVKVTQSSRYLVKRTGEKVFLECVQDMDHENMFWYRQDPGLGLRLIYFSYDVKMKEKGDIPEGYSVSREKKERFSLILESASTNQTSMYLCASSLVGGGSYEQYFGPGTRLTVT.

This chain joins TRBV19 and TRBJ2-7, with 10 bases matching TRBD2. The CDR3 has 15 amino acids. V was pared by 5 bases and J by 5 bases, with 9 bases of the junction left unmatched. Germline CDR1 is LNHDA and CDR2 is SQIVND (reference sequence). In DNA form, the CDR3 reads TGTGCCAGTAGTGTCTCTAGCGGGAGTCGCAACGAGCAGTACTTC. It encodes CASSVSSGSRNEQYF.

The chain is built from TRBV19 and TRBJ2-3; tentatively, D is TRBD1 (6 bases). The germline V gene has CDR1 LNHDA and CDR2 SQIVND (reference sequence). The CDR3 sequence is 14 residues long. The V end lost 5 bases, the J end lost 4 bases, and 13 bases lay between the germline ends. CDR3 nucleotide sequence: TGTGCCAGTAGTCCCCAGGGGTCGGCAGATACGCAGTATTTT. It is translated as CASSPQGSADTQYF.

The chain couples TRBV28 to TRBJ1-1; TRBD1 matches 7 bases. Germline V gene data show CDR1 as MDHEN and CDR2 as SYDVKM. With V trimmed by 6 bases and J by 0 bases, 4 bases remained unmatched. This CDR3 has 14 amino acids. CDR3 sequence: CASRPRGLNTEAFF. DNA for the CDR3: TGTGCCAGCAGGCCAAGGGGGCTGAACACTGAAGCTTTCTTT.

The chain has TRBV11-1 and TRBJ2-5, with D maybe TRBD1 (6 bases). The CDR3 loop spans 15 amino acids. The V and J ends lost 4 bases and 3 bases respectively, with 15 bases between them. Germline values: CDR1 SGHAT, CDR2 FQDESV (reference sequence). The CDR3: CASSSYKNREETQYF. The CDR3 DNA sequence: TGTGCCAGCAGCTCCTATAAAAACAGGGAAGAGACCCAGTACTTC.

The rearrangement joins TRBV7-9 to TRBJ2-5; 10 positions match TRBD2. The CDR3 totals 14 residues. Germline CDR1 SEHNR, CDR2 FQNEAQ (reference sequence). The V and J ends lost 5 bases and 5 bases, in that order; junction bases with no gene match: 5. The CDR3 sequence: CASSPSGSKETQYF. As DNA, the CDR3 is TGTGCCAGCAGCCCTAGCGGGAGCAAGGAGACCCAGTACTTC.

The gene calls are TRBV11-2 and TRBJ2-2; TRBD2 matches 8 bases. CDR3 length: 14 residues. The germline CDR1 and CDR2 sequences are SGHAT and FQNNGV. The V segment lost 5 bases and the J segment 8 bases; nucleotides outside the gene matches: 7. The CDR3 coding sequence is TGTGCCAGCAGCCAGGGAGCGGGGGCTGGGGAGCTGTTTTTT. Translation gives CASSQGAGAGELFF.

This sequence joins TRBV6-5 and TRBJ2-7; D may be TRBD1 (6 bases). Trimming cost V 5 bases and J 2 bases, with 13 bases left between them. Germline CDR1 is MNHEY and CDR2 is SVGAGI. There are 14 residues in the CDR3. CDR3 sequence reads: CASSLDRFPYEQYF. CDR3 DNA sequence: TGTGCCAGCAGTCTCGACAGGTTTCCCTACGAGCAGTACTTC.

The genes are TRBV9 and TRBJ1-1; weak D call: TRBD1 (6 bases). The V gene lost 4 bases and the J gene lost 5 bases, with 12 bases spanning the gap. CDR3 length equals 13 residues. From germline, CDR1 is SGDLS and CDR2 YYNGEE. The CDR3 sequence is CASSRGLETEAFF. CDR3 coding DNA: TGTGCCAGCAGCAGGGGGTTGGAGACTGAAGCTTTCTTT.

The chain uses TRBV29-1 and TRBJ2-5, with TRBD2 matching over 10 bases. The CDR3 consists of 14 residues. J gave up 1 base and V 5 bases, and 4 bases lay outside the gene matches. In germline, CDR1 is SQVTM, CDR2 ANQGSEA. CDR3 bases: TGCAGCGTTCGGACTAGCGGAGGCCAAGAGACCCAGTACTTC. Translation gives CSVRTSGGQETQYF.

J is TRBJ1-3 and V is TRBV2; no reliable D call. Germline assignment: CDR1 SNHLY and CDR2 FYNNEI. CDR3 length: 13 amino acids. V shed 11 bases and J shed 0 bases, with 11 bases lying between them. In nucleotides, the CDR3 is TGTGCCTGCCGCGCGGCCTCTGGAAACACCATATATTTT. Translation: CACRAASGNTIYF.

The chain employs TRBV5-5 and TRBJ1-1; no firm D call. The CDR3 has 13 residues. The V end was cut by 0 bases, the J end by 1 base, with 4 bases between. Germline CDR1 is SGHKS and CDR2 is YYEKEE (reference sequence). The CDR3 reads CASSLDWNTEAFF. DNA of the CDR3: TGTGCCAGCAGCTTGGACTGGAACACTGAAGCTTTCTTT.